These 9 T cell receptor beta chains came from one sample sequenced in a study of neoadjuvant anti-PD-1 for oral cavity cancer. The protocol was immunoSEQ multiplex PCR, while the TCRdb copy is restricted to in-frame clones and leaves out a portion. The sample has around 60,000 clones; 65% to 85% are singletons. Sequences were derived from PBMCs, sampled before nivolumab (anti-PD-1) treatment. Source of these receptors: a person aged 40-85 years with oral cavity squamous cell carcinoma.

The rearrangement uses TRBV9 and TRBJ2-7; no clear D gene. This CDR3 spans 14 amino acids. CDR1 is SGDLS and CDR2 is YYNGEE in the germline V gene. The V end lost 3 bases, the J end lost 2 bases, and 12 bases lay between the germline ends. CDR3 DNA sequence: TGTGCCAGCAGCGAAAATCTAGGGACCTACGAGCAGTACTTC. Protein sequence: CASSENLGTYEQYF.

J is TRBJ2-2 and V is TRBV19; no firm D call. CDR3 length equals 14 residues. From germline, CDR1 is LNHDA and CDR2 SQIVND (reference sequence). The ends were cut back, 5 bases at V and 1 base at J, with 8 bases in the middle. The CDR3 region has the DNA TGTGCCAGTAGTTGGGCTATGAACACCGGGGAGCTGTTTTTT. Amino acid sequence: CASSWAMNTGELFF.

This clone has just one count. The chain combines TRBV6-5 with TRBJ1-2; 7 nucleotides line up with TRBD1. Germline CDR1 reads MNHEY; CDR2 reads SVGAGI. The V segment lost 2 bases and the J segment 8 bases; nucleotides outside the gene matches: 8. The CDR3 is 14 residues long. DNA of the CDR3: TGTGCCAGCAGTTACGAACAGGGGCTCCGAGGCTACACCTTC. This encodes CASSYEQGLRGYTF.

V gene TRBV5-1 combines with J gene TRBJ1-2; the match to TRBD1 covers 10 bases. The CDR3 extends over 16 amino acids. CDR1 SGHRS and CDR2 YFSETQ come from the germline V gene. Germline trimming cut 4 bases from V and 0 bases from J; bases unmatched to any gene: 6. The CDR3 DNA sequence: TGCGCCAGCAGCATGAGACAGGGGGCGACTAACTATGGCTACACCTTC. Its translation: CASSMRQGATNYGYTF.

This clone was seen a few times. This chain uses TRBV4-1 with TRBJ1-1; TRBD1 matches 7 bases. Trimming cost V 2 bases and J 4 bases; bases outside gene matches: 4. This CDR3 has 14 residues. Per the germline V gene, CDR1 is MGHRA and CDR2 is YSYEKL. CDR3 sequence: CASSQSTGVTEAFF. The CDR3 nucleotides read TGCGCCAGCAGCCAATCCACAGGGGTCACTGAAGCTTTCTTT.

The chain links TRBV9 to TRBJ2-5; 12 bases match TRBD2. V was clipped by 1 base and J by 2 bases; unmatched bases: 9. Germline loops: CDR1 SGDLS, CDR2 YYNGEE. The CDR3 runs to 18 residues. The CDR3 nucleotides read TGTGCCAGCAGCGTACTTCCCTGGGGGACTAGCGGGCAAGAGACCCAGTACTTC. It translates to CASSVLPWGTSGQETQYF.

This clone showed up just a few times. The chain couples TRBV6-5 to TRBJ2-2; D not resolved. Trimming pared 2 bases from V and 4 bases from J, leaving 11 bases between. Germline V gene lookup returns CDR1 MNHEY and CDR2 SVGAGI. CDR3 length equals 15 residues. In DNA form, the CDR3 reads TGTGCCAGCAGTTACATTGTGGGTGCCACCGGGGAGCTGTTTTTT. Protein: CASSYIVGATGELFF.

This chain uses TRBV5-8 with TRBJ1-2, with TRBD1 matching 9 bases. The V and J ends lost 3 bases and 7 bases, in that order; junction bases with no gene match: 7. Germline CDR1 and CDR2: SGHTS and YDEGEE. The length of the CDR3 is 14 residues. The CDR3, as DNA: TGTGCCAGCAGCTACCTGACAGGGGGACGTGGCTACACCTTC. It codes for CASSYLTGGRGYTF.

J is TRBJ1-3 and V is TRBV9, with D hard to call. CDR1 and CDR2 from the germline V gene are SGDLS and YYNGEE. The CDR3 loop spans 13 amino acids. V lost 0 bases and J 2 bases, leaving 3 bases between the germline ends. The DNA for the CDR3 is TGTGCCAGCAGCGTAGGAACTGGAAACACCATATATTTT. It yields the protein CASSVGTGNTIYF.